This T cell receptor beta chain originates from a study of blood T cells in healthy people across ages. Study in general: Per two T cells, template switching captured roughly one barcoded beta molecule. Overall study results and limits: Getting older went along with TCR beta diversity per million T cells dropping roughly linearly. Diversity was higher, and naive CD4+ cells more numerous, in long-lived donors than in aged donors.

Combining a sample-barcoded 5' primer with a J-beta primer mix, a second PCR ran for about 7 to 12 cycles. Tagging of each cDNA molecule was performed by a template-switch adaptor with 12 random nucleotides. TCRdb analysed the 5' RACE reads with MiXCR anew, one entry per CDR3 protein. The repertoire consists of hundreds of thousands of distinct CDR3 sequences, with about 34% occurring once and the leading ten covering 15% to 19%. The CDR3 contains 18 residues. The germline CDR1 and CDR2 sequences are SGHVS and FQNEAQ. The V gene lost 7 bases and the J gene lost 5 bases, with 26 bases spanning the gap. Worth noting for this clonotype: What it binds is unknown.

This sequence was found in a woman aged 80 or over in good health. The sequenced sample was blood. This rearrangement joins TRBV7-8 to TRBJ2-2, with D perhaps TRBD1 or TRBD2 (5 bases each). The chain's CDR3 is CASTYGGPFPPKTGELFF. As DNA, the CDR3 is TGTGCCAGCACCTATGGGGGACCTTTCCCCCCTAAGACCGGGGAGCTGTTTTTT.